Each of the 5 T cell receptor beta chains below was sequenced from the same sample in a study of blood T cell repertoires in COVID-19. Sequenced by immunoSEQ multiplex PCR; TCRdb stores in-frame clones only, minus some. The table has roughly 480,000 clones, 85% to 90% seen once; the top ten hold over 0.7%. Material for sequencing was peripheral blood. The receptors stem from a man aged 18 to 30 with COVID-19, enrolled during active disease.

Concerning this clone: Different DNA sequences within this sample yield the same CDR3. The chain combines TRBV6-5 with TRBJ2-7; D is possibly TRBD1 (6 bases). V lost 2 bases, J lost 2 bases, and 7 bases lay in between. Germline-derived CDR1 and CDR2 are MNHEY and SVGAGI. The CDR3 has 13 residues. DNA for the CDR3: TGTGCCAGCAGTTACGAGGGGGCCTACGAGCAGTACTTC. It is translated as CASSYEGAYEQYF.

The chain combines TRBV19 with TRBJ1-2; TRBD1 might be the D (6 bases). The germline V and J ends were trimmed by 7 bases and 8 bases, with 23 bases remaining between them. Per the germline V gene, CDR1 is LNHDA and CDR2 is SQIVND (reference sequence). This CDR3 is built from 15 residues. The CDR3 DNA reads TGTGCCAGTACCCCAGGAAGCAGGGGACAATCGGGCTACACCTTC. Protein: CASTPGSRGQSGYTF.

V gene TRBV6-5 combines with J gene TRBJ2-1, with TRBD1 as a possible D gene (6 bases). This CDR3 is built from 15 residues. Between the trimmed V and J ends, which lost 8 bases and 2 bases, there was a span of 16 bases. Germline loops: CDR1 MNHEY, CDR2 SVGAGI. As DNA, the CDR3 is TGTGCCAGCGGTCAACAGGGATTTGCCTACAATGAGCAGTTCTTC. The encoded protein is CASGQQGFAYNEQFF.

The chain joins TRBV18 to TRBJ1-3; no clear D. CDR3 length: 16 amino acids. Germline V gene lookup returns CDR1 KGHSH and CDR2 LQKENI. With 0 bases removed from V and 0 bases from J, the gap between germline ends came to 9 bases. The CDR3 protein is CASSPPYSSSGNTIYF. The CDR3 DNA reads as TGTGCCAGCTCACCACCTTACTCCTCCTCTGGAAACACCATATATTTT.

The V and J genes are TRBV18 and TRBJ2-3; TRBD2 agrees at 14 bases. The CDR3 is 17 amino acids. CDR1 is KGHSH, CDR2 LQKENI, per germline. V gave up 2 bases and J gave up 4 bases; unmatched junction bases: 5. The DNA of the CDR3 is TGTGCCAGCTCACCAATGGGACTAGCGGGAGCTTCAGATACGCAGTATTTT. Amino acids: CASSPMGLAGASDTQYF.